Below are 23 T cell receptor beta chains sequenced from a single sample in a study of blood T cell repertoires in COVID-19. This table comes from immunoSEQ multiplex PCR, and its TCRdb copy is limited to in-frame clones, with some not included. Of roughly 84,000 clones in the sample, under 90% were seen once. Sample: peripheral blood. These receptor sequences come from a woman between 40 and 50 years old with active or convalescent COVID-19.

The chain is built from TRBV19 and TRBJ1-5; 8 bases map to TRBD1. The CDR3 consists of 19 residues. The junction had 15 bases not matched to a gene; V was cut back by 4 bases and J by 1 base. The germline V gene has CDR1 LNHDA and CDR2 SQIVND (reference sequence). The CDR3 nucleotides read TGTGCCAGTAGTAGACCGCAGGGGGCCCCGGCCTTGAGCAATCAGCCCCAGCATTTT. Translated: CASSRPQGAPALSNQPQHF.

The J gene is TRBJ2-1, the V gene TRBV7-9, with 13 positions matching TRBD2. In germline, CDR1 is SEHNR, CDR2 FQNEAQ (reference sequence). The junction had 7 bases not matched to a gene; V was cut back by 5 bases and J by 9 bases. This CDR3 is 15 amino acids long. Here the CDR3 DNA reads TGTGCCAGCAGCCAGACTAGCGGGAGGTTGGCTGAGCAGTTCTTC. Translation gives CASSQTSGRLAEQFF.

The gene calls are TRBV27 and TRBJ2-7, with 12 nucleotides matching TRBD2. The germline gives CDR1 MNHEY, CDR2 SMNVEV (reference sequence). With 0 bases clipped from V and 7 bases from J, the junction kept 7 bases outside the gene matches. The CDR3 loop spans 16 amino acids. The CDR3 loop reads CASSLSGGLAGNEQYF. Here the CDR3 DNA reads TGTGCCAGCAGTTTATCGGGTGGACTAGCGGGAAATGAGCAGTACTTC.

This clone was detected only a few times. This sequence joins TRBV19 and TRBJ2-1, with 14 bases that match TRBD2. V trimming: 1 base; J trimming: 0 bases; junction bases outside the gene matches: 2. The CDR3 is made up of 18 amino acids. In germline, CDR1 is LNHDA, CDR2 SQIVND (reference sequence). CDR3 sequence reads: CASSIVGTSGSSYNEQFF. The CDR3 DNA is TGTGCCAGTAGTATAGTAGGGACTAGCGGGAGCTCCTACAATGAGCAGTTCTTC.

This clone was detected a few times. V gene TRBV7-2 combines with J gene TRBJ1-2; D is possibly TRBD1 (5 bases). This CDR3 is 15 amino acids long. V lost 5 bases, J lost 0 bases, and 13 bases lay in between. Looked up from germline, CDR1 is SGHTA and CDR2 is FQGNSA. The CDR3 is CASSPRMTANYGYTF. The CDR3 region has the DNA TGTGCCAGCAGCCCCCGGATGACAGCTAACTATGGCTACACCTTC.

There are a few counts of this clone. This chain joins TRBV23-1 and TRBJ2-2; D unresolved. TRBV23-1 is treated as an ORF (open reading frame) with a function not yet certain. Trimming shortened V by 10 bases and J by 5 bases, and 17 bases separated the two germline ends. The CDR3 covers 14 residues. CDR3 residues: CAITERLSTGELFF. The CDR3 nucleotides read TGCGCCATCACGGAGAGGCTATCTACCGGGGAGCTGTTTTTT.

The chain is built from TRBV11-2 and TRBJ2-3, with TRBD2 matching over 11 bases. The CDR3 has 16 amino acids. Germline CDR1 and CDR2: SGHAT and FQNNGV. With 6 bases clipped from V and 6 bases from J, the junction kept 11 bases outside the gene matches. DNA of the CDR3: TGTGCCAGCAGAAGCTTTAGCGGGGGGGATGGTGATACGCAGTATTTT. Amino acid sequence: CASRSFSGGDGDTQYF. The whole variable domain, filled in from reference TRBV11-2 and TRBJ2-3, reads EAGVAQSPRYKIIEKRQSVAFWCNPISGHATLYWYQQILGQGPKLLIQFQNNGVVDDSQLPKDRFSAERLKGVDSTLKIQPAKLEDSAVYLCASRSFSGGDGDTQYFGPGTRLTVL.

This clone has only one observation. This sequence joins TRBV19 and TRBJ2-7; 7 bases map to TRBD1. The CDR3 spans 13 residues. Germline CDR1 is LNHDA and CDR2 is SQIVND (reference sequence). The CDR3 region is CDTRDRPSYEQYF. The CDR3 bases are TGTGACACCCGGGACAGACCCTCCTACGAGCAGTACTTC. The full variable domain, with the rest looked up from reference TRBV19 and TRBJ2-7, is DGGITQSPKYLFRKEGQNVTLSCEQNLNHDAMYWYRQDPGQGLRLIYYSQIVNDFQKGDIAEGYSVSREKKESFPLTVTSAQKNPTAFYLCDTRDRPSYEQYFGPGTRLTVT.

V usage is TRBV4-2 and J usage is TRBJ2-3; a weak D match, TRBD1 (5 bases). This CDR3 is 14 amino acids long. The germline CDR1 and CDR2 sequences are LGHNA and YNFKEQ. V gave up 1 base and J gave up 5 bases, with 10 bases separating them. CDR3 in amino acids: CASSQGTSRDTQYF. In DNA form, the CDR3 reads TGTGCCAGCAGCCAAGGGACATCCCGAGATACGCAGTATTTT.

The chain combines TRBV18 with TRBJ1-3, with D possibly matching TRBD1 (6 bases). This CDR3 is built from 16 residues. The V gene's germline CDR1 is KGHSH and CDR2 LQKENI. V lost 3 bases to trimming and J lost 1 base, with 13 bases between them. CDR3 coding DNA: TGTGCCAGCTCACCTACCATACAGGGTTCTGGAAACACCATATATTTT. Amino acids: CASSPTIQGSGNTIYF.

Comment on this clone: The sample holds other DNA sequences that translate to the same CDR3. The rearrangement joins TRBV19 to TRBJ1-1, with 8 bases that match TRBD1. There are 16 residues in the CDR3. The V gene end was trimmed by 2 bases and the J gene end by 0 bases; junction bases not matched to a gene: 5. Per germline, CDR1 LNHDA and CDR2 SQIVND (reference sequence). The CDR3 is CASSIRTGGMNTEAFF. In nucleotides, the CDR3 is TGTGCCAGTAGTATAAGAACAGGGGGGATGAACACTGAAGCTTTCTTT.

The V call is TRBV4-3, the J call TRBJ2-7; maybe TRBD1 (5 bases). This CDR3 region has 15 residues. The germline V gene encodes CDR1 LGHNA and CDR2 YSLEER. V was trimmed by 4 bases and J by 6 bases, leaving 19 bases between them. The CDR3 DNA follows: TGCGCCAGCAGCCTCTCGACAGCCGGAGACTCCGAGCAGTACTTC. Amino acids: CASSLSTAGDSEQYF.

For the CDR3, the DNA is TGTGCCAGCAGCGCACAGGGTTACTCTGGAAACACCATATATTTT. It codes for CASSAQGYSGNTIYF. The chain uses TRBV28 and TRBJ1-3, with a weak D call TRBD1 (6 bases). The CDR3 is 15 amino acids. CDR1 MDHEN and CDR2 SYDVKM come from the germline V gene. Trimming cost V 6 bases and J 0 bases, with 12 bases left between them. The full variable domain, in which reference TRBV28 and TRBJ1-3 provide the parts outside the CDR3, is DVKVTQSSRYLVKRTGEKVFLECVQDMDHENMFWYRQDPGLGLRLIYFSYDVKMKEKGDIPEGYSVSREKKERFSLILESASTNQTSMYLCASSAQGYSGNTIYFGEGSWLTVV.

The chain carries TRBV7-2 and TRBJ1-1; a weak D match, TRBD1 (6 bases). V was pared by 2 bases and J by 1 base, with 11 bases between. Germline lookup yields CDR1 SGHTA and CDR2 FQGNSA. This CDR3 region has 15 residues. CDR3 coding DNA: TGTGCCAGCAGCTTACGGCTGACAGGGAACACTGAAGCTTTCTTT. As protein: CASSLRLTGNTEAFF.

CDR3 bases: TGTGCCAGCAGCTCGGCAGGGGGAATAGCCAAAAACATTCAGTACTTC. Amino acid sequence: CASSSAGGIAKNIQYF. The chain combines TRBV7-9 with TRBJ2-4, with TRBD1 matching 7 bases. Germline loops: CDR1 SEHNR, CDR2 FQNEAQ (reference sequence). V gave up 4 bases and J gave up 0 bases; unmatched junction bases: 6. This CDR3 is 16 amino acids long. The entire variable domain, with the rest obtained from reference TRBV7-9 and TRBJ2-4, is as follows: DTGVSQNPRHKITKRGQNVTFRCDPISEHNRLYWYRQTLGQGPEFLTYFQNEAQLEKSRLLSDRFSAERPKGSFSTLEIQRTEQGDSAMYLCASSSAGGIAKNIQYFGAGTRLSVL.

The chain joins TRBV21-1 to TRBJ1-1. TRBV21-1 is flagged as a pseudogene. The CDR3 contains 12 residues. The CDR3 region has the DNA TGTGCCAGCAGCAGCCGTCTTAGTGAAGCTTTCTTT. Residues: CASSSRLSEAFF.

The CDR3 sequence: CASSQDPGGGSEQFF. The DNA of the CDR3 is TGTGCCAGCAGCCAAGACCCAGGGGGCGGAAGTGAGCAGTTCTTC. The chain couples TRBV4-2 to TRBJ2-1; TRBD1 aligns across 8 bases. Trimming removed 0 bases from V and 9 bases from J; junction bases left unmatched: 7. Germline V gene lookup returns CDR1 LGHNA and CDR2 YNFKEQ. The CDR3 contains 15 residues.

The rearrangement joins TRBV2 to TRBJ2-2; TRBD1 agrees at 7 bases. Germline V lookup: CDR1 SNHLY, CDR2 FYNNEI. Losses at the gene ends were 5 bases for V and 4 bases for J; bases not matched to a gene: 10. The CDR3 is made up of 16 amino acids. The CDR3 sequence: CASSPRDRVGTGELFF. The CDR3 DNA follows: TGTGCCAGCAGTCCCCGAGACAGGGTTGGCACCGGGGAGCTGTTTTTT.

J is TRBJ1-6 and V is TRBV13; 7 bases agree with TRBD1. The CDR3 length is 17 residues. Germline V lookup: CDR1 PRHDT, CDR2 FYEKMQ (reference sequence). V shed 0 bases, J shed 4 bases, and the junction held 6 bases outside the gene matches. The CDR3 protein is CASSLGRGQGYNSPLHF. CDR3 DNA: TGTGCCAGCAGCTTAGGGAGGGGGCAGGGGTATAATTCACCCCTCCACTTT.

The chain couples TRBV6-2 or TRBV6-3 to TRBJ2-5, with D perhaps matching TRBD2 (5 bases). CDR3 length: 15 amino acids. Germline-derived CDR1 and CDR2 are MNHEY and SVGEGT. The germline V and J ends were trimmed by 2 bases and 1 base, with 11 bases remaining between them. The CDR3 here is CASSYRRAGQETQYF. Written as DNA, the CDR3 is TGTGCCAGCAGTTACCGGCGGGCAGGCCAAGAGACCCAGTACTTC.

The V call is TRBV6-5, the J call TRBJ2-7; the match to TRBD1 covers 9 bases. There are 15 residues in the CDR3. The V segment lost 8 bases and the J segment 4 bases; nucleotides outside the gene matches: 12. CDR1 and CDR2 (germline): MNHEY, SVGAGI. CDR3 amino acids: CASRQGTGNVYEQYF. In DNA form, the CDR3 reads TGTGCCAGCCGCCAGGGGACAGGGAATGTATACGAGCAGTACTTC.

This sequence joins TRBV11-3 and TRBJ2-6, with D possibly being TRBD1 (5 bases). CDR3 length: 16 amino acids. V was pared by 4 bases and J by 4 bases, with 14 bases between. Germline V CDR1 and CDR2: SGHNT, YENEEA. The CDR3 sequence is CASSSRVGSGANVLTF. The DNA for the CDR3 is TGTGCCAGCAGCTCCAGGGTCGGGTCGGGGGCCAACGTCCTGACTTTC.

The chain joins TRBV27 to TRBJ2-3, with a possible D match to TRBD2 (5 bases). This CDR3 spans 14 amino acids. V was cut by 7 bases and J by 0 bases, with 11 bases left in between. Germline assignment: CDR1 MNHEY and CDR2 SMNVEV (reference sequence). The CDR3 here is CASKRRGSTDTQYF. CDR3 in DNA: TGTGCCAGCAAACGTCGCGGGAGCACAGATACGCAGTATTTT.